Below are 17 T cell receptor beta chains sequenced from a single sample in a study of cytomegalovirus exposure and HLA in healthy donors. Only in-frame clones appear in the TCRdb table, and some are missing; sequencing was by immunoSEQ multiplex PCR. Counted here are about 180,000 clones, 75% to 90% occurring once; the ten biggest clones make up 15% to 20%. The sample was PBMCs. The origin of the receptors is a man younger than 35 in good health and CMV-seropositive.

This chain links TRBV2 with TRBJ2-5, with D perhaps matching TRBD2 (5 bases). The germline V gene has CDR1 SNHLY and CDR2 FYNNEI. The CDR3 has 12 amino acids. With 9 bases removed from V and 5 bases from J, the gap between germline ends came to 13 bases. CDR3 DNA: TGTGCCAGTAGAGGACTTGTGGAGACCCAGTACTTC. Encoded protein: CASRGLVETQYF.

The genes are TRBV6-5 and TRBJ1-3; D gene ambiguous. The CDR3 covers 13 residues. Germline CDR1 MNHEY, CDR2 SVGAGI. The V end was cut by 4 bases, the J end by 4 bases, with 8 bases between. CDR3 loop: CASSSPSGNTIYF. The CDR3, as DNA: TGTGCCAGCAGTTCCCCTAGCGGAAACACCATATATTTT.

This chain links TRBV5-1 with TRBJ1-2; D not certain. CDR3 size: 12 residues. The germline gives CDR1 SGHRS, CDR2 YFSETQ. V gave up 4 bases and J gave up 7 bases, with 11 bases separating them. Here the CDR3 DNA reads TGCGCCAGCAGCCCTAATTCCGCTGGCTACACCTTC. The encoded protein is CASSPNSAGYTF.

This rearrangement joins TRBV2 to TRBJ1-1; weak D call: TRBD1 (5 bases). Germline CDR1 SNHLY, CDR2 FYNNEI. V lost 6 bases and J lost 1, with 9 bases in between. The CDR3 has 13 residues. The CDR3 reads CASRSQGNTEAFF. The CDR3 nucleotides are TGTGCCAGCAGATCGCAGGGGAACACTGAAGCTTTCTTT.

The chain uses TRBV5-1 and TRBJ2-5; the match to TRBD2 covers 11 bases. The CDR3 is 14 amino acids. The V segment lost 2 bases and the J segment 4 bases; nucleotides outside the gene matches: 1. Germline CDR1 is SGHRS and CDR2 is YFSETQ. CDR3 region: CASSLTSGRETQYF. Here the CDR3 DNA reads TGCGCCAGCAGCTTAACTAGCGGGAGAGAGACCCAGTACTTC.

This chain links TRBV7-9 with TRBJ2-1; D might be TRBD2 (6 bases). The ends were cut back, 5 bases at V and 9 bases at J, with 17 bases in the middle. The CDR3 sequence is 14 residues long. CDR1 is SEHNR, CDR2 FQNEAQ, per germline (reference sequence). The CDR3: CASSPNLWEVEQFF. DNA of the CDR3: TGTGCCAGCAGCCCAAACCTCTGGGAGGTTGAGCAGTTCTTC.

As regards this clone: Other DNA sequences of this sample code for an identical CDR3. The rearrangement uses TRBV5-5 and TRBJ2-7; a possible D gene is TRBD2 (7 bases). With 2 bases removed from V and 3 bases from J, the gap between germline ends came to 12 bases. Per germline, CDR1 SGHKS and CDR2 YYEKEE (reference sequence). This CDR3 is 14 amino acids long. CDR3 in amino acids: CASSFLGGRYEQYF. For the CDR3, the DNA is TGTGCCAGCAGCTTCCTCGGGGGGCGCTACGAGCAGTACTTC.

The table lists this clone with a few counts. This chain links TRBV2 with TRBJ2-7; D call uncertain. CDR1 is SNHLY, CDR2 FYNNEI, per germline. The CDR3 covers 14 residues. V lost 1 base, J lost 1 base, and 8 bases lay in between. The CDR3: CASSEDMRSYEQYF. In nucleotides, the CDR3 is TGTGCCAGCAGTGAAGACATGAGGTCCTACGAGCAGTACTTC.

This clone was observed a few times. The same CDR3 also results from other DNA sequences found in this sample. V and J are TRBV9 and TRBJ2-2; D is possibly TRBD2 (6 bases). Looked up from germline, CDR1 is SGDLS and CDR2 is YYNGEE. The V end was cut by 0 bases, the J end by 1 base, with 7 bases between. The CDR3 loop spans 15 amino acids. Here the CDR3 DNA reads TGTGCCAGCAGCGTAGTTAGCGGGAACACCGGGGAGCTGTTTTTT. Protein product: CASSVVSGNTGELFF.

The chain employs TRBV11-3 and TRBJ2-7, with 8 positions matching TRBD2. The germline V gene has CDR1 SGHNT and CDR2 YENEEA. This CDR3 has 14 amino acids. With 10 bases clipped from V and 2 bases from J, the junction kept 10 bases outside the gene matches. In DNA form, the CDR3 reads TGTGCCACCGGTGCGGGGACTAGGACCTACGAGCAGTACTTC. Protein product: CATGAGTRTYEQYF.

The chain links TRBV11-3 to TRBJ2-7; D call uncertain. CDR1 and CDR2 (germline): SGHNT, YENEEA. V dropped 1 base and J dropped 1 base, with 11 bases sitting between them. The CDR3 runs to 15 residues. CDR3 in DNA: TGTGCCAGCAGCTTAGGCCCTCCCAGTTCCTACGAGCAGTACTTC. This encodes CASSLGPPSSYEQYF.

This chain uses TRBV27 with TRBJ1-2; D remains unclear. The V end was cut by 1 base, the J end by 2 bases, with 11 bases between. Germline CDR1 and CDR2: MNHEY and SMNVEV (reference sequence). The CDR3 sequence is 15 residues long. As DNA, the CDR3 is TGTGCCAGCAGTTTATACGCGACGGGAAACTATGGCTACACCTTC. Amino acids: CASSLYATGNYGYTF.

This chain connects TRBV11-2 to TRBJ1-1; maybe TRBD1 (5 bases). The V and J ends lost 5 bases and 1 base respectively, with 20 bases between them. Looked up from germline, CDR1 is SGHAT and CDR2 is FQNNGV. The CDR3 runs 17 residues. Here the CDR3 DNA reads TGTGCCAGCAGCCCCCGGGGGATGGACGGACGGAACACTGAAGCTTTCTTT. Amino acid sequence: CASSPRGMDGRNTEAFF.

CDR3 bases: TGTGCCAGCAGCCTGGGACAGGGAAGATATAATTCACCCCTCCACTTT. Encoded protein: CASSLGQGRYNSPLHF. The chain couples TRBV28 to TRBJ1-6, with 9 bases lining up with TRBD1. Trimming removed 6 bases from V and 4 bases from J; junction bases left unmatched: 7. The CDR3 covers 16 residues. Germline-derived CDR1 and CDR2 are MDHEN and SYDVKM.

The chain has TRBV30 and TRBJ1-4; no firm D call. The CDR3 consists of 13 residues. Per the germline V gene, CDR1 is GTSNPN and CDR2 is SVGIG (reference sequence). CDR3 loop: CASRRATNEKLFF. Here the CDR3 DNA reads TGTGCATCTAGGCGGGCAACTAATGAAAAACTGTTTTTT.

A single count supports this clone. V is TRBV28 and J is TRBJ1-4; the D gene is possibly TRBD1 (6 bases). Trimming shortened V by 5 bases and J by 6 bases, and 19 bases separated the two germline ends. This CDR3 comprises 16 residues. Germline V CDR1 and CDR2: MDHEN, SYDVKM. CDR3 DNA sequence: TGTGCCAGCAGTACCCTCCTACAGGGCCTGGATGAAAAACTGTTTTTT. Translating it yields CASSTLLQGLDEKLFF.

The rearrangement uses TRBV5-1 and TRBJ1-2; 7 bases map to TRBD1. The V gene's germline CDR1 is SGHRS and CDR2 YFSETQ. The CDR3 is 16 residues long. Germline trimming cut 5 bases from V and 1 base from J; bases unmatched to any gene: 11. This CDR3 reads CASSPERGQHNYGYTF. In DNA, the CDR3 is TGCGCCAGCAGTCCGGAACGGGGACAGCATAACTATGGCTACACCTTC.